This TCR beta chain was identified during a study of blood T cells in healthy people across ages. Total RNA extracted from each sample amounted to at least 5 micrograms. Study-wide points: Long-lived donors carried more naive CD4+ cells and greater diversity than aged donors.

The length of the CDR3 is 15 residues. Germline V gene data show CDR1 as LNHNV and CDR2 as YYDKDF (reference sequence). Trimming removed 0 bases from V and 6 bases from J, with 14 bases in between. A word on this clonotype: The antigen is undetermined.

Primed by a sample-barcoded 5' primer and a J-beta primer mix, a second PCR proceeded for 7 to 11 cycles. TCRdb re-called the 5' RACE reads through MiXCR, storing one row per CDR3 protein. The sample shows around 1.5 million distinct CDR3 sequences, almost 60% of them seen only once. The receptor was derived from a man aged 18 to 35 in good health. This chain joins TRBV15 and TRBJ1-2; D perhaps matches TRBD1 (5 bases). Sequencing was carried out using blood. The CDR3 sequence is CATSRDRMAGNGYTF. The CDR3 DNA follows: TGTGCCACCAGCAGAGATCGTATGGCAGGGAATGGCTACACCTTC.